The 10 T cell receptor beta chains below were found in one sample sequenced in a study of blood T cell repertoires in COVID-19. Sequencing was performed with immunoSEQ multiplex PCR; in TCRdb, only in-frame clones are kept and a portion is missing. The table lists 300,000 to 400,000 clones, over 70% of them singletons, with over 4.5% in the top ten. Sample: PBMCs or T cells enriched from blood (not recorded which). Receptors originate from a man aged 25 to 40 who had recovered from COVID-19.

The chain joins TRBV19 to TRBJ2-7; 10 bases line up with TRBD2. Trimming took 9 bases from V and 7 from J; bases not matched to a gene: 9. The CDR3 runs to 13 residues. Germline V gene sequence: CDR1 LNHDA, CDR2 SQIVND (reference sequence). For the CDR3, the DNA is TGTGCCAGCCAAGCGGGGGGGCCAGGGGAGCAGTACTTC. Translation gives CASQAGGPGEQYF.

The chain links TRBV28 to TRBJ1-2; D is possibly TRBD1 (6 bases). The CDR3 extends over 14 amino acids. Germline assignment: CDR1 MDHEN and CDR2 SYDVKM. The ends were cut back, 2 bases at V and 4 bases at J, with 11 bases in the middle. CDR3 sequence: CASSLGGGAYGYTF. For the CDR3, the DNA is TGTGCCAGCAGTTTAGGAGGGGGGGCCTATGGCTACACCTTC.

The chain carries TRBV7-9 and TRBJ2-5; D perhaps matches TRBD2 (6 bases). Trimming shortened V by 4 bases and J by 3 bases, and 9 bases separated the two germline ends. The CDR3 length is 13 residues. CDR1 SEHNR and CDR2 FQNEAQ come from the germline V gene (reference sequence). The CDR3 coding sequence is TGTGCCAGCAGCTCCGGCGGGGAAGAGACCCAGTACTTC. Residues: CASSSGGEETQYF.

The chain combines TRBV30 with TRBJ1-5; TRBD1 matches 10 bases. The CDR3 consists of 13 residues. Germline CDR1 is GTSNPN and CDR2 is SVGIG (reference sequence). V shed 5 bases, J shed 2 bases, and the junction held 0 bases outside the gene matches. This CDR3 reads CAWGTGGNQPQHF. CDR3 nucleotides: TGTGCCTGGGGGACAGGGGGCAATCAGCCCCAGCATTTT. Full variable domain (rest looked up from reference TRBV30 and TRBJ1-5): SQTIHQWPATLVQPVGSPLSLECTVEGTSNPNLYWYRQAAGRGLQLLFYSVGIGQISSEVPQNLSASRPQDRQFILSSKKLLLSDSGFYLCAWGTGGNQPQHFGDGTRLSIL.

The chain uses TRBV12-5 and TRBJ1-1, with 9 bases fitting TRBD1. Germline V gives CDR1 LGHNT, CDR2 FRNRAP. This CDR3 is built from 16 residues. With 0 bases clipped from V and 7 bases from J, the junction kept 9 bases outside the gene matches. CDR3 sequence (DNA): TGTGCTAGTGGTTTGGTACTTGGACAGGGGCCGTTTGAAGCTTTCTTT. This translates into CASGLVLGQGPFEAFF.

This clone was found a few times. DNA of the CDR3: TGTGCCTGGAGTGTTGGAGGCACAAATTCACCCCTCCACTTT. It specifies CAWSVGGTNSPLHF. The chain employs TRBV30 and TRBJ1-6; D is undetermined. Germline loops: CDR1 GTSNPN, CDR2 SVGIG (reference sequence). Trimming left V 0 bases short and J 7 bases short, with 10 bases between. The CDR3 is 14 amino acids.

The chain uses TRBV7-3 and TRBJ2-6; 7 bases line up with TRBD2. The CDR3 extends over 17 amino acids. The V gene end was trimmed by 5 bases and the J gene end by 2 bases; junction bases not matched to a gene: 9. Germline loops: CDR1 SGHTA, CDR2 FQGTGA. The CDR3 region has the DNA TGTGCCAGCAGCCGTAAGCGGGACCGTACTGGGGCCAACGTCCTGACTTTC. It encodes CASSRKRDRTGANVLTF.

The chain couples TRBV2 to TRBJ1-5, with D maybe TRBD1 (5 bases). V was pared by 6 bases and J by 1 base, with 13 bases between. Germline lookup yields CDR1 SNHLY and CDR2 FYNNEI. This CDR3 is built from 15 residues. The CDR3 DNA reads as TGTGCCAGCAGGGGGGGGAGAACCAGCAATCAGCCCCAGCATTTT. It specifies CASRGGRTSNQPQHF.

This clone was seen just once. This chain uses TRBV9 with TRBJ1-3; D is perhaps TRBD1 (5 bases). Germline loops: CDR1 SGDLS, CDR2 YYNGEE. V was pared by 0 bases and J by 0 bases, with 13 bases between. The CDR3 is 17 amino acids. CDR3 nucleotides: TGTGCCAGCAGCGTAGGCGGGACGGGAAGCTCTGGAAACACCATATATTTT. Its translation: CASSVGGTGSSGNTIYF.

The V call is TRBV10-3, the J call TRBJ2-7; 9 bases fit TRBD1. V gave up 8 bases and J gave up 2 bases; unmatched junction bases: 7. Germline V CDR1 and CDR2: ENHRY, SYGVKD. The CDR3 has 14 amino acids. For the CDR3, the DNA is TGTGCCATCGGCGACGGGACAGGGCCCTACGAGCAGTACTTC. Protein: CAIGDGTGPYEQYF.